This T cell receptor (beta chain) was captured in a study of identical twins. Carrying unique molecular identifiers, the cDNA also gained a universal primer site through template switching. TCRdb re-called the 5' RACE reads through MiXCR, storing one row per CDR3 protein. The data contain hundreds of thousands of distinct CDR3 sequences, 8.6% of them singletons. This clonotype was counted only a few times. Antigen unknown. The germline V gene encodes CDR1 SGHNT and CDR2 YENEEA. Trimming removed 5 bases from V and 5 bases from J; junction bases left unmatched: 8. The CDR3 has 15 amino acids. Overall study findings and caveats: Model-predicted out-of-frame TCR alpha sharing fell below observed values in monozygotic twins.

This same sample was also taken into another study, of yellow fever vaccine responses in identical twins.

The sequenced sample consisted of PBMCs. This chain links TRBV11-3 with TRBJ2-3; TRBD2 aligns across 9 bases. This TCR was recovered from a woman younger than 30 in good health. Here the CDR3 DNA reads TGTGCCAGCAGCGACTCCGGGACTAGCCTAGATACGCAGTATTTT. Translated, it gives CASSDSGTSLDTQYF.